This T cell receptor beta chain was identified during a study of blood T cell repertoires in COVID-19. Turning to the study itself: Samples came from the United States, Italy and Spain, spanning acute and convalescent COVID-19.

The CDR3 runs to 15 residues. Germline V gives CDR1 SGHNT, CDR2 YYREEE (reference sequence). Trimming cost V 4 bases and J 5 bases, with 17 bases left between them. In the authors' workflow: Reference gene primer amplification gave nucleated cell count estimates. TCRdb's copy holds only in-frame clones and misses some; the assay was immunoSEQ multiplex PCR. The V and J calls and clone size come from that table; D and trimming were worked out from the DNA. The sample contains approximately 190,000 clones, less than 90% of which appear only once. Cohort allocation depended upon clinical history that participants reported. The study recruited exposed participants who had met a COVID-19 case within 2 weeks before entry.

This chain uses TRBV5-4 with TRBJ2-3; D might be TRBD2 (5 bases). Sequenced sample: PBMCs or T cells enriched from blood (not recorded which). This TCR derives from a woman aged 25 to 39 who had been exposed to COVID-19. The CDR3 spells CASSHRGGGEDTQYF. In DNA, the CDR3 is TGTGCCAGCAGCCACAGAGGAGGTGGTGAAGATACGCAGTATTTT.